The clone carrying this T cell receptor beta chain came up once. The target antigen is unknown. J was trimmed by 1 base and V by 4 bases; bases with no gene match: 4. The CDR3 totals 15 residues. Germline assignment: CDR1 SGHNT and CDR2 YYREEE (reference sequence). The data belong to a study of vaccination effects on CD4 cells after COVID-19. The table came from immunoSEQ multiplex PCR; TCRdb's copy has only in-frame clones and leaves some out. The sample has tens of thousands of clones; around 72% are singletons. Before sequencing took place, the ViraFEST assay used viral peptide pools to expand antigen-specific CD4+ T cells. Scientists isolated CD4+ T cells after an approximately 11-day culture period ended. Nucleocapsid antibody tests were negative, and the vaccine recipients had no prior SARS-CoV-2 infection.

The specimen was CD4+ T cells from PBMCs cultured with SARS-CoV-2 spike peptides, collected before COVID-19 vaccination. The V gene is TRBV5-4, the J gene TRBJ2-4; 8 nucleotides match TRBD1. This TCR came from a human donor who received a COVID-19 vaccine. The CDR3 bases are TGTGCCAGCAGCAAGGACAGGGTTGCCAAAAACATTCAGTACTTC. Translating gives CASSKDRVAKNIQYF.